A single TCR beta chain is shown here with its context. Its antigen is as yet unknown. These data belong to a study of shared clonotypes between healthy human individuals. Study results and limitations: Naive subsets tended to show greater estimated richness than memory subsets.

The assay was immunoSEQ multiplex PCR, and TCRdb's table has in-frame clones only and misses some. The sample includes roughly 1 million clones, about 75% of them seen just once. Per the germline V gene, CDR1 is MDHEN and CDR2 is SYDVKM. CDR3 size: 13 residues. Material: memory CD4+ T cells sorted from blood. The subset: CD45RA-negative fraction. The chain uses TRBV28 and TRBJ2-7; the D gene is possibly TRBD2 (6 bases). This clonotype was obtained from a young man in good health. This chain's CDR3 is CASVANGGYEQYF. The CDR3 region has the DNA TGTGCGTCAGTCGCGAATGGGGGGTACGAGCAGTACTTC.